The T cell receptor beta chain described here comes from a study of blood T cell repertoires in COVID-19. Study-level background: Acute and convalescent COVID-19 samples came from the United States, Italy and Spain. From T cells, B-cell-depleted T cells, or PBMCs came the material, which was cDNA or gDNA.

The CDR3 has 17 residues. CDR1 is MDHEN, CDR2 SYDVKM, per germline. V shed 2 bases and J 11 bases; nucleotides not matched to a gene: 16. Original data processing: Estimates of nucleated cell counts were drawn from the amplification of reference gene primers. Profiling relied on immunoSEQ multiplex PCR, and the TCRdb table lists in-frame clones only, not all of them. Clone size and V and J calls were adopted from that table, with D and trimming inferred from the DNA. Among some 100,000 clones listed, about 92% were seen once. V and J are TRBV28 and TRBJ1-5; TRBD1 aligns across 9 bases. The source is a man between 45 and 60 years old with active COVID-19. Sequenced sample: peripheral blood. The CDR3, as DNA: TGTGCCAGCAGTTTACGGTCCGGGACAGGGTTGGGAGGGGCCCAGCATTTT. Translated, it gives CASSLRSGTGLGGAQHF.